This paragraph covers one T cell receptor (beta chain) sequence. What it binds is not known. The CDR3 extends over 15 amino acids. Unique molecular identifiers were present in the TCR beta cDNA libraries. One entry per CDR3 protein results from TCRdb running MiXCR on the PCR reads. This sample has fewer than 850,000 distinct CDR3 sequences, with 30% found just once. This record belongs to a study of post-analysis software for immune sequencing data. Study-wide results and limits: The study found significantly lower normalized Chao1 diversity in multiple sclerosis patients than in controls. TRBV5-6, TRBV5-1 and TRBV20-1 were among several TRBV segments more frequent in patients than controls. Pronounced co-clustering by F measure was evident among identically batched samples.

The sequenced sample consisted of blood. This chain connects TRBV21-1 to TRBJ2-1. TRBV21-1 is a documented pseudogene. The source is a girl aged 10 to 17 with multiple sclerosis. In nucleotides, the CDR3 is TGTGCCAGCAGCCGTAAAGGAAAGAAACCCCGTGAGCAGTTCTTC. Amino acid sequence: CASSRKGKKPREQFF.